This TCR beta chain was observed in a study of Ad26.COV2.S vaccination and SARS-CoV-2 variants. Broader study findings: Vaccine recipients surpassed placebo recipients in spike-specific TCR breadth. Assessments of TCR breadth and depth may have underestimated the total T cell responses.

Regarding treatment: 15 to 20 received Ad26.COV2.S at low or high dose, single or two shots; roughly five received placebo; per-sample allocation not given. Collection of samples fell on day 63 after the first vaccine or placebo injection. The CDR3 length is 13 residues. With V trimmed by 5 bases and J by 4 bases, 3 bases remained unmatched. Germline assignment: CDR1 SGHDT and CDR2 YYEEEE. Points on this clone: Its target is not known.

Assay used: immunoSEQ multiplex PCR; TCRdb lists only in-frame clones, some missing. The sample has roughly 350,000 clones; about 87% are singletons. The sequencing here drew on peripheral blood, taken in a trial of Ad26.COV2.S vaccine versus placebo. This clonotype was obtained from a person between 18 and 60 years old who received the Ad26.COV2.S COVID-19 vaccine or a placebo. This chain links TRBV5-6 with TRBJ1-1; 9 nucleotides line up with TRBD1. This chain's CDR3 is CASRRQGGTEAFF. CDR3 sequence (DNA): TGTGCCAGCAGGAGACAGGGGGGCACTGAAGCTTTCTTT.